The next 30 T cell receptor beta chains were all read from a single sample in a study of T cells in Graves' hyperthyroidism and ophthalmopathy. RNA transcripts provided the source from which TCR beta CDR3 regions were amplified. The TCR CDR3 was amplified in a first-round RT-PCR using the HTBI primer set. TCRdb reanalysed the multiplex PCR reads using MiXCR and keeps one entry per CDR3 protein. Of 550,000 to 700,000 distinct CDR3 sequences in the sample, around 46% were seen once. The sample taken for sequencing was peripheral blood or thyroid tissue (not recorded which). The receptors originated from an adult woman with Graves' disease, either hyperthyroidism or ophthalmopathy (not recorded which).

This chain uses TRBV20-1 with TRBJ1-2; D remains unclear. V was shortened by 3 bases and J by 2 bases, with 7 bases between the two germline ends. The CDR3 is made up of 12 amino acids. Germline V lookup: CDR1 DFQATT, CDR2 SNEGSKA (reference sequence). CDR3 sequence reads: CSASWRNYGYTF. As DNA, the CDR3 is TGCAGTGCTAGCTGGCGGAACTATGGCTACACCTTC.

This clonotype was counted many times. CDR3 amino acids: CASSPNSQIRTYGYTF. In DNA form, the CDR3 reads TGCGCCAGCAGCCCGAACTCCCAGATCCGAACTTATGGCTACACCTTC. The chain combines TRBV5-1 with TRBJ1-2, with unresolved D. The V gene's germline CDR1 is SGHRS and CDR2 YFSETQ. The CDR3 runs to 16 residues. Trimming stripped 4 bases from V and 5 bases from J, with 21 bases between.

The chain employs TRBV7-3 and TRBJ1-6; D is unclear. The CDR3 is made up of 13 amino acids. CDR1 is SGHTA and CDR2 is FQGTGA in the germline V gene. The V end was cut by 3 bases, the J end by 6 bases, with 6 bases between. CDR3 in DNA: TGTGCCAGCAGCTTGCGTTCTAATTCACCCCTCCACTTT. It yields the protein CASSLRSNSPLHF.

The genes are TRBV20-1 and TRBJ2-7, with a possible D match to TRBD2 (5 bases). Per germline, CDR1 DFQATT and CDR2 SNEGSKA (reference sequence). Trimming took 6 bases from V and 5 from J, leaving 20 bases between them. This CDR3 spans 14 amino acids. Here the CDR3 DNA reads TGCAGTGCCTGGAGCCGCGAGCGGAACGACGAGCAGTACTTC. Amino acids: CSAWSRERNDEQYF.

This chain connects TRBV9 to TRBJ1-3; D is uncertain. The CDR3 contains 15 residues. Germline CDR1 and CDR2: SGDLS and YYNGEE. V lost 3 bases and J 5 bases, leaving 15 bases between the germline ends. The CDR3 loop reads CASSGSSGFRNTIYF. In DNA, the CDR3 is TGTGCCAGCAGCGGTAGCTCGGGATTCAGAAACACCATATATTTT.

The V and J genes are TRBV11-2 and TRBJ2-3; the D gene is possibly TRBD2 (6 bases). V was clipped by 10 bases and J by 4 bases, with 15 bases between them. Germline CDR1 SGHAT, CDR2 FQNNGV. The CDR3 has 13 residues. Here the CDR3 DNA reads TGTGCCACCGGACTAACGTACGCAGATACGCAGTATTTT. This gives the protein CATGLTYADTQYF.

The chain links TRBV24-1 to TRBJ2-1; 9 nucleotides agree with TRBD2. The CDR3 is 18 residues long. V was clipped by 6 bases and J by 2 bases; unmatched bases: 13. Germline-derived CDR1 and CDR2 are KGHDR and SFDVKD. Here the CDR3 DNA reads TGTGCCACCAGTTTCGGGACTAGCCCGGGTTTCACCTACAATGAGCAGTTCTTC. This gives the protein CATSFGTSPGFTYNEQFF.

In this sample, this clonotype turned up once. The J gene is TRBJ2-7, the V gene TRBV20-1; 10 bases line up with TRBD2. J was trimmed by 1 base and V by 6 bases; bases with no gene match: 0. Germline V gene sequence: CDR1 DFQATT, CDR2 SNEGSKA (reference sequence). The CDR3 length is 12 residues. The CDR3 region has the DNA TGCAGTGCGACTAGCGGGTCCTACGAGCAGTACTTC. This encodes CSATSGSYEQYF.

The chain uses TRBV19 and TRBJ1-1, with TRBD1 matching over 7 bases. The CDR3 has 13 amino acids. Germline loops: CDR1 LNHDA, CDR2 SQIVND (reference sequence). V shed 8 bases and J 7 bases; nucleotides not matched to a gene: 10. CDR3 in DNA: TGTGCCAGTCGAAGGGGGCAGATAAATGAAGCTTTCTTT. Protein: CASRRGQINEAFF.

This chain connects TRBV11-2 to TRBJ1-3, with no clear D. The CDR3 consists of 16 residues. Germline V gene data show CDR1 as SGHAT and CDR2 as FQNNGV. Trimming removed 5 bases at V and 8 bases at J, with 22 bases between. CDR3 residues: CASSPLGSNYGYTIYF. As DNA, the CDR3 is TGTGCCAGCAGCCCTTTGGGCAGTAACTATGGCTACACCATATATTTT.

This clonotype appeared a few times. This CDR3 fails to terminate in the conserved phenylalanine or tryptophan, so it likely reflects a read error. It is unclear where the CDR3 begins or ends on the DNA, so no DNA is shown, and the CDR3 is as TCRdb lists it. The chain is built from TRBV20-1 and TRBJ2-7; the table gives TRBD2 as D, unverified against the DNA. The CDR3 is 8 amino acids long, termini counted. Germline V gives CDR1 DFQATT, CDR2 SNEGSKA (reference sequence). The CDR3 protein is CSARDYAG.

This clonotype was detected ten times or more. The V call is TRBV6-5, the J call TRBJ1-3, with a weak D call TRBD1 (5 bases). The CDR3 is made up of 16 amino acids. Deletions cut 0 bases from V and 0 bases from J, with 9 bases between. Germline lookup yields CDR1 MNHEY and CDR2 SVGAGI. The CDR3 here is CASSYSRQSSGNTIYF. The DNA for the CDR3 is TGTGCCAGCAGTTACTCGAGACAGAGCTCTGGAAACACCATATATTTT.

The chain combines TRBV2 with TRBJ1-4; D gene uncertain. CDR1 and CDR2 (germline): SNHLY, FYNNEI. Trimming took 0 bases from V and 8 from J, leaving 13 bases between them. The CDR3 loop spans 15 amino acids. CDR3 bases: TGTGCCAGCAGTGAAGCGCAGGTGGGGATGGAAAAACTGTTTTTT. Amino acid sequence: CASSEAQVGMEKLFF.

This clonotype was seen ten or more times. This chain links TRBV6-5 with TRBJ2-7; maybe TRBD1 (6 bases). Germline V lookup: CDR1 MNHEY, CDR2 SVGAGI. The CDR3 totals 17 residues. The V end lost 4 bases, the J end lost 6 bases, and 25 bases lay between the germline ends. The CDR3 here is CASSSIIGSGEFGEQYF. The CDR3 bases are TGTGCCAGCAGTTCGATCATAGGGTCAGGGGAATTCGGCGAGCAGTACTTC.

In this sample, this clonotype turned up many times. V gene TRBV4-1 combines with J gene TRBJ2-1; D may be TRBD1 or TRBD2 (5 bases each). In germline, CDR1 is MGHRA, CDR2 YSYEKL. CDR3 length equals 16 residues. Trimming removed 6 bases from V and 10 bases from J, with 25 bases in between. This CDR3 reads CASRLEPGPLSEEQFF. Here the CDR3 DNA reads TGCGCCAGCAGGCTCGAGCCGGGACCTTTGTCGGAAGAGCAGTTCTTC.

A remark on this clonotype: Given a much more abundant clone one base away, this may be a read error. The chain employs TRBV29-1 and TRBJ2-7; D call uncertain. V was shortened by 4 bases and J by 4 bases, with 11 bases between the two germline ends. Germline CDR1 and CDR2: SQVTM and ANQGSEA. The CDR3 consists of 12 residues. CDR3 amino acids: CSVGNSQYEQYF. The CDR3 coding sequence is TGCAGCGTTGGGAACTCCCAATACGAGCAGTACTTC.

As regards this clonotype: This may be a read error, as it is one base from a much larger clone. The chain has TRBV2 and TRBJ2-5; D might be TRBD2 (6 bases). Germline CDR1 and CDR2: SNHLY and FYNNEI. The CDR3 length is 15 residues. CDR3 protein: CASSSRGTHDETQHF. DNA for the CDR3: TGTGCCAGCAGTTCCCGGGGGACCCACGACGAGACCCAGCACTTC.

This clonotype was seen repeatedly, ten times or more. The J gene is TRBJ2-7, the V gene TRBV5-1; D not resolved. The CDR3 runs to 13 residues. The V end was cut by 0 bases, the J end by 3 bases, with 7 bases between. Germline CDR1 is SGHRS and CDR2 is YFSETQ. The CDR3 loop is CASSLGSYYEQYF. Here the CDR3 DNA reads TGCGCCAGCAGCTTGGGCAGCTACTACGAGCAGTACTTC.

The CDR3 DNA reads TGTGCCAGCAGGCAGGGACCAGATACGCAGTATTTT. Its protein is CASRQGPDTQYF. J is TRBJ2-3 and V is TRBV7-9; D possibly matches TRBD1 or TRBD2 (5 bases each). This CDR3 has 12 amino acids. The V end lost 6 bases, the J end lost 4 bases, and 8 bases lay between the germline ends. Germline values: CDR1 SEHNR, CDR2 FQNEAQ (reference sequence).

This clonotype was counted a few times. The chain recombines TRBV7-9 with TRBJ2-2; 7 positions match TRBD2. Germline V lookup: CDR1 SEHNR, CDR2 FQNEAQ (reference sequence). The CDR3 contains 16 residues. V shed 5 bases, J shed 4 bases, and the junction held 10 bases outside the gene matches. The CDR3 sequence: CASSVTSRSSTGELFF. The DNA for the CDR3 is TGTGCCAGCAGCGTGACTAGCAGGAGCTCCACCGGGGAGCTGTTTTTT.

This rearrangement joins TRBV20-1 to TRBJ2-7, with TRBD2 matching over 8 bases. Per the germline V gene, CDR1 is DFQATT and CDR2 is SNEGSKA (reference sequence). The ends lost 6 bases at V and 7 bases at J; junction bases unmatched: 11. The CDR3 totals 13 residues. The CDR3 region is CSALRGGRPEQYF. CDR3 DNA: TGCAGTGCGTTGCGGGGCGGGAGGCCTGAGCAGTACTTC.

This clonotype was seen at least ten times. The V call is TRBV19, the J call TRBJ1-1; D gene uncertain. The CDR3 sequence is 13 residues long. Germline V gives CDR1 LNHDA, CDR2 SQIVND (reference sequence). Trimming stripped 4 bases from V and 9 bases from J, with 15 bases between. The CDR3 nucleotides read TGTGCCAGTAGTAGCGGTGAAAACCTGAAAGCTTTCTTT. This translates into CASSSGENLKAFF.

Turning to this clonotype: A read error may explain this, as a much larger clone is one base away. The chain has TRBV7-6 and TRBJ2-5, with a weak D call TRBD2 (6 bases). The CDR3 is 14 amino acids. The germline CDR1 and CDR2 sequences are SGHVS and FNYEAQ. The ends were cut back, 4 bases at V and 2 bases at J, with 11 bases in the middle. This CDR3 is CASSYWDSQETQYF. CDR3 nucleotides: TGTGCCAGCAGCTATTGGGACTCACAAGAGACCCAGTACTTC.

The rearrangement uses TRBV6-5 and TRBJ2-6; the match to TRBD1 covers 9 bases. The V gene end was trimmed by 5 bases and the J gene end by 2 bases; junction bases not matched to a gene: 4. CDR3 length equals 16 residues. Germline CDR1 is MNHEY and CDR2 is SVGAGI. The CDR3 sequence is CASSAGTGTGANVLTF. The CDR3 bases are TGTGCCAGCAGTGCCGGGACAGGGACTGGGGCCAACGTCCTGACTTTC.

As to this clonotype: Relative to the germline gene, one junction end is altered; a read error may explain this. The chain uses TRBV10-3 and TRBJ2-7; D gene ambiguous. CDR1 is ENHRY and CDR2 is SYGVKD in the germline V gene. The CDR3 sequence is 13 residues long. CDR3 protein: CAIRPPGSSLAHF. The CDR3 nucleotides read TGTGCCATCAGACCACCCGGATCCTCCCTTGCGCACTTC.

The rearrangement uses TRBV6-1 and TRBJ2-7; possibly TRBD1 for D (5 bases). CDR1 and CDR2 from the germline V gene are MNHNS and SASEGT. Deletions cut 6 bases from V and 6 bases from J, with 15 bases between. The CDR3 covers 13 residues. DNA for the CDR3: TGTGCCAGCAGGAAAGGGGCCAACGCCGAGCAGTACTTC. Protein sequence: CASRKGANAEQYF.

This clonotype came up many times. The junction shows a germline mismatch at one end, possibly a read error. CDR3 sequence reads: CASSQVVGAAGELFF. In nucleotides, the CDR3 is TGTGCTAGCAGCCAAGTCGTGGGGGCCGCTGGGGAGCTGTTTTTT. The rearrangement links TRBV7-7 to TRBJ2-2; D possibly corresponds to TRBD1 (6 bases). The CDR3 has 15 residues. Germline CDR1 reads SSHAT; CDR2 reads FNYEAQ (reference sequence).

This clonotype was found a few times. A much larger clone lies one base from this, so it may be a read error. V is TRBV19 and J is TRBJ1-2; D is perhaps TRBD1 (5 bases). This CDR3 spans 14 amino acids. CDR1 LNHDA and CDR2 SQIVND come from the germline V gene (reference sequence). CDR3 nucleotide sequence: TGTGCCAGTAGTGTTGGGAGGGGCGCCTATGACTACACCTTC. It codes for CASSVGRGAYDYTF.

As concerns this clonotype: The junction departs from germline at one end; a sequencing error may be responsible. This rearrangement joins TRBV7-2 to TRBJ1-1; no reliable D call. Germline CDR1 and CDR2: SGHTA and FQGNSA. CDR3 length: 16 amino acids. CDR3 region: CASSPDGGNQGGKAFF. The CDR3 DNA reads as TGCGCCAGCAGCCCCGATGGAGGGAATCAAGGAGGCAAAGCTTTCTTT. Combining the CDR3 with reference TRBV7-2 and TRBJ1-1 gives the whole variable domain GAGVSQSPSNKVTEKGKDVELRCDPISGHTALYWYRQSLGQGLEFLIYFQGNSAPDKSGLPSDRFSAERTGGSVSTLTIQRTQQEDSAVYLCASSPDGGNQGGKAFFGQGTRLTVV.

V is TRBV20-1 and J is TRBJ1-2; the D is unclear. Trimming left V 6 bases short and J 0 bases short, with 20 bases between. There are 16 residues in the CDR3. In germline, CDR1 is DFQATT, CDR2 SNEGSKA (reference sequence). CDR3 sequence reads: CSAKNGSDRSNYGYTF. The CDR3 nucleotides read TGCAGTGCAAAGAATGGGTCAGACCGCTCTAACTATGGCTACACCTTC.